This TCR beta chain was identified during a study of CD8+ T cells in alopecia areata. Study-level background: The protocol delivered tofacitinib for 6 to 18 months, then withdrew it for 6 months. Affected scalp percentage determined the severity score of treated patients.

This clone has just one count. No antigen is known for it. The treatment is: oral pan-JAK inhibitor, 5-10 mg twice daily. Study conclusions and caveats: Alopecia totalis/universalis scalp especially showed more expanded CD8+ clones than normal scalp. Sequencing of scalp tissue also captures the resident alphabeta T cells of normal skin.

RNA was isolated and reverse transcribed to cDNA, the sequencing template. The data were produced by immunoSEQ multiplex PCR, yet TCRdb's version contains in-frame clones alone and is incomplete. Of roughly 280,000 clones listed, about 62% are singletons. The CDR3 has 15 amino acids. Deletions cut 0 bases from V and 0 bases from J, with 12 bases between. Germline assignment: CDR1 GTSNPN and CDR2 SVGIG (reference sequence). Source: CD4+ T cells sorted from blood, taken at week 52, from a patient treated with tofacitinib. The chain uses TRBV30 and TRBJ2-7; weak D call: TRBD1 (6 bases). This TCR was recovered from a human donor with alopecia areata. CDR3 DNA: TGTGCCTGGAGTGTACGGCAGGGGCGCTCCTACGAGCAGTACTTC. Protein: CAWSVRQGRSYEQYF.